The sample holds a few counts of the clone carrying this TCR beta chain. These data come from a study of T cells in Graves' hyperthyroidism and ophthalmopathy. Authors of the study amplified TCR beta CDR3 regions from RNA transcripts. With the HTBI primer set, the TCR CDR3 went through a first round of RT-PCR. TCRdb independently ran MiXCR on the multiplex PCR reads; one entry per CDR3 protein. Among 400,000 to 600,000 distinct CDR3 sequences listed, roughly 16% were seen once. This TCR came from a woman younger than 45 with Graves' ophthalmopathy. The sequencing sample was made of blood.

The CDR3 loop reads CASSSPSHFYGYTF. CDR3 coding DNA: TGTGCCAGCAGTTCCCCTAGCCACTTCTATGGCTACACCTTC. The chain employs TRBV6-5 and TRBJ1-2; D is unclear. V was cut by 4 bases and J by 4 bases, with 13 bases left in between. This CDR3 has 14 residues. Germline CDR1 and CDR2: MNHEY and SVGAGI.